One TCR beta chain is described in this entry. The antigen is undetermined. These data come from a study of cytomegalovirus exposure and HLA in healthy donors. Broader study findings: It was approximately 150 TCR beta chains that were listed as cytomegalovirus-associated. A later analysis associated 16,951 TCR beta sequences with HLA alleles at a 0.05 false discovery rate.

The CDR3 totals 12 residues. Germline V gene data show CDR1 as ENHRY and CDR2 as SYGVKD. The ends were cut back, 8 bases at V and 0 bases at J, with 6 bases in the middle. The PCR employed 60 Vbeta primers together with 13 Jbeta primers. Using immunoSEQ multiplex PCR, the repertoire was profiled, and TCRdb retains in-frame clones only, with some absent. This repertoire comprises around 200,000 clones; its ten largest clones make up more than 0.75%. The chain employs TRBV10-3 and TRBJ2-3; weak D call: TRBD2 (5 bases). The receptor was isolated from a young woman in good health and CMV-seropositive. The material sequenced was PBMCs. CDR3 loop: CAIGGSTDTQYF. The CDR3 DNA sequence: TGTGCCATCGGAGGCAGCACAGATACGCAGTATTTT.